This T cell receptor (beta chain) was profiled in a study of blood T cells in healthy people across ages. CDR1 and CDR2 (germline): SGHAT, FQNNGV. V lost 3 bases and J 10 bases, leaving 4 bases between the germline ends. The length of the CDR3 is 11 residues. Sample-barcoded 5' priming and a J-beta primer mix drove a second PCR of 7 to 11 cycles. TCRdb independently ran MiXCR on the 5' RACE reads; one entry per CDR3 protein. Of more than 650,000 distinct CDR3 sequences in the sample, 20% to 30% were seen once. This clonotype was observed a few times. The antigen is not known. Whole-study results and caveats: Per-million-T-cell TCR beta diversity fell roughly linearly with age.

In addition, the sample was reused for a study of T cells of mothers and their children. That investigation notes: Slightly higher but non-significant overlap marked related mother-child pairs versus unrelated pairs.

Sequences were obtained from blood. The V and J genes are TRBV11-2 and TRBJ1-6; D unresolved. This receptor was taken from a boy aged 10-17 years in good health. CDR3 residues: CASSFGSPLHF. The CDR3 DNA sequence: TGTGCCAGCAGCTTTGGGTCACCCCTCCACTTT.